A single sample is the source of the 5 T cell receptor beta chains below, sequenced in a study of T cell responses to AZD1222 COVID-19 vaccine. The data were produced by immunoSEQ multiplex PCR, yet TCRdb's version contains in-frame clones alone and is incomplete. The data contain tens of thousands of clones, around nine tenths of them singletons. The sequences come from peripheral blood, collected on day 0 of AZD1222 vaccination. The source is an adult in good health.

The chain employs TRBV7-9 and TRBJ1-1, with D uncertain. Germline assignment: CDR1 SEHNR and CDR2 FQNEAQ (reference sequence). CDR3 size: 14 residues. V was pared by 7 bases and J by 4 bases, with 16 bases between. The CDR3 DNA sequence: TGTGCCAGCAACGGTGGGCCCCTGGGCACTGAAGCTTTCTTT. Amino acid sequence: CASNGGPLGTEAFF.

The chain uses TRBV5-6 and TRBJ2-5; TRBD1 matches at 7 bases. Germline-derived CDR1 and CDR2 are SGHDT and YYEEEE. Trimming removed 3 bases from V and 1 base from J; junction bases left unmatched: 3. The CDR3 extends over 14 amino acids. This CDR3 reads CASSWGQPQETQYF. The CDR3 DNA is TGTGCCAGCAGCTGGGGACAGCCCCAAGAGACCCAGTACTTC.

CDR3 sequence: CASSRDRFFYEQYF. CDR3 DNA: TGTGCCAGCAGCCGGGACAGGTTTTTCTACGAGCAGTACTTC. The rearrangement links TRBV6-5 to TRBJ2-7, with 8 bases matching TRBD1. This CDR3 spans 14 amino acids. Trimming removed 6 bases from V and 3 bases from J; junction bases left unmatched: 7. Germline CDR1 is MNHEY and CDR2 is SVGAGI.

The chain recombines TRBV27 with TRBJ2-3; no firm D call. Trimming shortened V by 7 bases and J by 1 base, and 9 bases separated the two germline ends. The germline CDR1 and CDR2 sequences are MNHEY and SMNVEV (reference sequence). The CDR3 is made up of 13 amino acids. CDR3 region: CASTSTGTDTQYF. The CDR3 coding sequence is TGTGCCAGCACTTCCACGGGCACAGATACGCAGTATTTT.

The CDR3 protein is CASSSRGYNSPLHF. DNA for the CDR3: TGTGCCAGCAGCTCCAGGGGGTATAATTCACCCCTCCACTTT. The gene calls are TRBV7-9 and TRBJ1-6; 7 bases match TRBD1. CDR3 length equals 14 residues. The ends lost 4 bases at V and 4 bases at J; junction bases unmatched: 1. Per the germline V gene, CDR1 is SEHNR and CDR2 is FQNEAQ (reference sequence).